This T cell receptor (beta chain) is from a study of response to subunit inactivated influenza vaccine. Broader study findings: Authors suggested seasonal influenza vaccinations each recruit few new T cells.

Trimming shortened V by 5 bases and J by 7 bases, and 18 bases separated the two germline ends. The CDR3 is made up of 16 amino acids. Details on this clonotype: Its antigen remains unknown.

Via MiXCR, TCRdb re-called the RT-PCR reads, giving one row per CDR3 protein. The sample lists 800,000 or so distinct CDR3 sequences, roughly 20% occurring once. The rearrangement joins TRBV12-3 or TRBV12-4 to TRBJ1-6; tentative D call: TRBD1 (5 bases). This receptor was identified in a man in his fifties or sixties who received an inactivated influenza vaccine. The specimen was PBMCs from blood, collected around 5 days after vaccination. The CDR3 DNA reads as TGTGCCAGCAGTGTTTCAACGGGACGGATAAATTCACCCCTCCACTTT. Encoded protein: CASSVSTGRINSPLHF.